This T cell receptor (beta chain) was recorded in a study of cytomegalovirus exposure and HLA in healthy donors. Use of 60 Vbeta and 13 Jbeta primers characterized the PCR. Here immunoSEQ multiplex PCR was the method, and the copy in TCRdb shows in-frame clones only, minus some. This table has more than 85,000 clones, around 70% appearing once. Study-level results: Researchers left out some V segments, among them TRBV6-2 and TRBV6-3, as indistinguishable. A later analysis found common viral pathogens apparently linked to several of the most significant clusters. Serostatus for CMV was the only available immune exposure information.

Worth noting for this clone: Antigen specificity is unknown.

CDR1 and CDR2 (germline): SGHDT, YYEEEE. The CDR3 has 12 amino acids. The V gene end was trimmed by 6 bases and the J gene end by 8 bases; junction bases not matched to a gene: 6. The chain uses TRBV5-6 and TRBJ1-2; 8 bases line up with TRBD1. This TCR came from a man aged 30 to 39 in good health and CMV-seronegative. Sequenced input: PBMCs. CDR3 in amino acids: CASNTGQGGYTF. CDR3 bases: TGTGCCAGCAACACTGGACAGGGCGGCTACACCTTC.